This TCR beta chain was recorded in a study of blood T cell repertoires in COVID-19. The overall study: There were acute and convalescent COVID-19 samples, and they came from the United States, Italy and Spain. T cells, B-cell-depleted T cells, or PBMCs supplied cDNA or gDNA.

Original data processing: Cell counts per sample came from amplifying reference gene primers. The data were produced by immunoSEQ multiplex PCR, yet TCRdb's version contains in-frame clones alone and is incomplete. V, J and clone size derive from that table, while D and trimming were established from the DNA sequence. This sample has 35,000 to 50,000 clones; about two thirds occur once, and the top ten carry 6.2%. The CDR3 has 14 amino acids. Germline CDR1 and CDR2: SGHNT and YENEEA. V lost 3 bases and J 0 bases, leaving 6 bases between the germline ends. The source of this sequence is a man aged 80 or over with acute or convalescent COVID-19. This chain links TRBV11-3 with TRBJ1-3, with D perhaps matching TRBD1 (5 bases). The sample was peripheral blood. CDR3 in DNA: TGTGCCAGCAGCTTCCAGGGCTCTGGAAACACCATATATTTT. Translating it yields CASSFQGSGNTIYF.